This T cell receptor (beta chain) was identified in a study of cytomegalovirus exposure and HLA in healthy donors. The overall study: Across more than 350 genotyped donors, roughly 85% landed in the Caucasian-associated ancestry cluster.

Study conclusions and caveats: Being productive about 90% or about 30% of the time was typical of most TCR beta V segments in an earlier analysis. A later look showed TCR association rates differing by HLA locus, highest for DRB1 and lowest for HLA-C. Most subjects had HLA-A and HLA-B alleles reportedly predicted accurately by TCR beta sequences.

In the case of this clone: Its cognate antigen is unknown. The junction departs from the called germline gene at one end, perhaps through a read error.

The CDR3 totals 15 residues. The V gene's germline CDR1 is GTSNPN and CDR2 SVGIG (reference sequence). Primers included in the PCR were 60 Vbeta and 13 Jbeta primers. Data came from immunoSEQ multiplex PCR; TCRdb stores just in-frame clones and leaves some out. This sample's table reports around 40,000 clones. V usage is TRBV30 and J usage is TRBJ2-7; 9 nucleotides agree with TRBD2. Material for sequencing was PBMCs. The TCR sequence derives from a man aged 25 to 40 in good health and CMV-seronegative. The CDR3 sequence: CAGSVYIAGVGEQYF. In DNA, the CDR3 is TGTGCCGGGAGTGTATACATAGCGGGAGTAGGTGAGCAGTACTTC.